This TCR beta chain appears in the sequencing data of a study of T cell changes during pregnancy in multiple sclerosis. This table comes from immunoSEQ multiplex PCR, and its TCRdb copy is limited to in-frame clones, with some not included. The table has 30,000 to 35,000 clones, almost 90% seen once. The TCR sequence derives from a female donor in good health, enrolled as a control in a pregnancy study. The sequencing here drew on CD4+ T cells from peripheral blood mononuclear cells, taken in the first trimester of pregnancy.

CDR3 bases: TGTGCCAGCAGCCGGGAGACAGGGGGTGACTATGGCTACACCTTC. Amino acid sequence: CASSRETGGDYGYTF. The V call is TRBV5-8, the J call TRBJ1-2, with 9 bases that match TRBD1. V lost 4 bases to trimming and J lost 3 bases; unmatched junction nucleotides: 7. Germline V gives CDR1 SGHTS, CDR2 YDEGEE. This CDR3 has 15 residues. Looking up the rest from reference TRBV5-8 and TRBJ1-2 gives the full variable domain: EAGVTQSPTHLIKTRGQQATLRCSPISGHTSVYWYQQALGLGLQFLLWYDEGEERNRGNFPPRFSGRQFPNYSSELNVNALELEDSALYLCASSRETGGDYGYTFGSGTRLTVV.